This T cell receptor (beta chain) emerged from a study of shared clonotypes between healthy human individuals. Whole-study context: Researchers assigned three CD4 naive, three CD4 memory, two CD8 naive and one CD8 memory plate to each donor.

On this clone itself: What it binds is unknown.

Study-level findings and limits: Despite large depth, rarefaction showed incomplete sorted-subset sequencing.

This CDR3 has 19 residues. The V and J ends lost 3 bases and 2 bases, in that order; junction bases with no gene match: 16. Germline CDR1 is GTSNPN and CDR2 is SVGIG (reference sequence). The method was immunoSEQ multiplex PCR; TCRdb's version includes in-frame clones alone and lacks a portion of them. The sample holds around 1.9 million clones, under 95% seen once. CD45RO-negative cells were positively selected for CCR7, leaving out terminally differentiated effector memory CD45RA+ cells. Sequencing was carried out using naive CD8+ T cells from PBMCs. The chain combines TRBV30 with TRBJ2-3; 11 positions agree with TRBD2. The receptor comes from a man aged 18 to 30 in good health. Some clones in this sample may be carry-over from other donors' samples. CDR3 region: CAWRETNPRTSGYTDTQYF. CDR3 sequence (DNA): TGTGCCTGGAGGGAAACTAATCCACGGACTAGCGGGTACACAGATACGCAGTATTTT. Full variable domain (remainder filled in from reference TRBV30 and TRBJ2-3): SQTIHQWPATLVQPVGSPLSLECTVEGTSNPNLYWYRQAAGRGLQLLFYSVGIGQISSEVPQNLSASRPQDRQFILSSKKLLLSDSGFYLCAWRETNPRTSGYTDTQYFGPGTRLTVL.